This T cell receptor (beta chain) was identified during a study of T-cell memory formation after mild COVID-19. Study-level results: CD4/CD8 balance characterized clones contracting day 15 to 85, and CD4+ skew characterized later expanders. In pre-infection memory, a portion of responding clones appeared, which suggested that cross-reactive memory joined. CD4+ contracting clones lay mainly in CM and EM, CD8+ ones in EMRA.

The CDR3 is 16 amino acids. The germline gives CDR1 LGHDT, CDR2 YNNKEL (reference sequence). Between the trimmed V and J ends, which lost 0 bases and 2 bases, there was a span of 14 bases. A remark on this clonotype: Its antigen remains unknown.

From 5'RACE with constant-segment primers came TCR alpha and TCR beta cDNA libraries that carried sample barcodes and UMIs. TCRdb passed the 5' RACE reads through MiXCR, listing each CDR3 protein once. In the table there are approximately 500,000 distinct CDR3 sequences, more than 20% of which are singletons. Sequenced input: PBMCs or a T cell subset sorted from them (not recorded which). The clonotype comes from an adult woman who had mild COVID-19 (a few samples of this study predate the infection). Cell type and time point are not known. This chain joins TRBV3-1 and TRBJ2-7; D uncertain. The CDR3 sequence: CASSQEVVRSTYEQYF. In DNA, the CDR3 is TGTGCCAGCAGCCAAGAGGTGGTTCGCAGTACCTACGAGCAGTACTTC.